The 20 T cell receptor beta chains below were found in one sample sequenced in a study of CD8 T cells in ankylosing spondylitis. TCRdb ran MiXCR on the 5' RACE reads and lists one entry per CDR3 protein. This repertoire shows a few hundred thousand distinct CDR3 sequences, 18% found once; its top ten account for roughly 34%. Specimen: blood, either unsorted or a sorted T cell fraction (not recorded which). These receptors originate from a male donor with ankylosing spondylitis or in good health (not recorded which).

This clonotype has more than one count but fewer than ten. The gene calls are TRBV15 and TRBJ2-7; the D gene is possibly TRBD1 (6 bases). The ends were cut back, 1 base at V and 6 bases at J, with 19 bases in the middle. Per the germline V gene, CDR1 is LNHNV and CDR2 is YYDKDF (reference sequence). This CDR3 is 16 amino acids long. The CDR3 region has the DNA TGTGCCACCAGCAGAGGAGTTCTGGACAGCGGCGCCGAGCAGTACTTC. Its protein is CATSRGVLDSGAEQYF.

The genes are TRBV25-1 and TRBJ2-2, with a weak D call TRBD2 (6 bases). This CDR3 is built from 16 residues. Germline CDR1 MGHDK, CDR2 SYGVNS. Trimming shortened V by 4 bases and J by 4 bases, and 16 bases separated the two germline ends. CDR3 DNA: TGTGCCAGCAGTGCATGGGCTAGCGCGGGCACCGGGGAGCTGTTTTTT. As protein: CASSAWASAGTGELFF.

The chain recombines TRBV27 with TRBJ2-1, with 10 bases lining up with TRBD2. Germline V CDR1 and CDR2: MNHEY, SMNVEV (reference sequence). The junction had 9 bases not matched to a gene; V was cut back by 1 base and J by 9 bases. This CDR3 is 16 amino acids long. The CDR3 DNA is TGTGCCAGCAGTTTATTGGTGACTAGCGGGTACGGTGAGCAGTTCTTC. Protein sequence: CASSLLVTSGYGEQFF.

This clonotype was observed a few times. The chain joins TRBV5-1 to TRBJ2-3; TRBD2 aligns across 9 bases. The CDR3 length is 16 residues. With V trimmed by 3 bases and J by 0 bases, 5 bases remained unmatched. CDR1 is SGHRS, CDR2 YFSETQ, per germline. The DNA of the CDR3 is TGCGCCAGCAGCTCCCGACTAGCGGCTAGCACAGATACGCAGTATTTT. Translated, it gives CASSSRLAASTDTQYF.

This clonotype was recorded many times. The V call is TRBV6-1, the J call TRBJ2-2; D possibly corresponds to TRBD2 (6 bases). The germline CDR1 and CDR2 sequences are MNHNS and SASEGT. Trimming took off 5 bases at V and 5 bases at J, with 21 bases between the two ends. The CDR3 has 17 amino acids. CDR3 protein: CASSITPPSVGTGELFF. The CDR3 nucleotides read TGTGCCAGCAGTATCACCCCACCTAGCGTGGGGACCGGGGAGCTGTTTTTT.

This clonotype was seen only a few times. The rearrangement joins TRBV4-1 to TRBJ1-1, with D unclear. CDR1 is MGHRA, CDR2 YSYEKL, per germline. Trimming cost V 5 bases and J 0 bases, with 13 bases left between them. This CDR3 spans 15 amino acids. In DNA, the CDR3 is TGCGCCAGCAGCAGCGGATCCGCTATGAACACTGAAGCTTTCTTT. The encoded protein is CASSSGSAMNTEAFF.

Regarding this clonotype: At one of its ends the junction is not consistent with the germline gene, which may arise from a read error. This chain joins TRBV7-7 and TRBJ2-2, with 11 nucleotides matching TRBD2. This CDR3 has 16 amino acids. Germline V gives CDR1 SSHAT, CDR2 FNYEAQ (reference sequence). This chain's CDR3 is CASTKLAGEDTGELFF. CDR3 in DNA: TGTGCTAGCACTAAACTAGCGGGAGAAGACACCGGGGAGCTGTTTTTT.

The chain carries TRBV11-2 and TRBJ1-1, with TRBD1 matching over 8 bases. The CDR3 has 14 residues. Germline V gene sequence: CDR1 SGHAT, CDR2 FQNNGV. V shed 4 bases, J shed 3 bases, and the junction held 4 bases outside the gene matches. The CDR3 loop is CASSSTGEDTEAFF. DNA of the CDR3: TGTGCCAGCAGCTCGACAGGGGAGGACACTGAAGCTTTCTTT.

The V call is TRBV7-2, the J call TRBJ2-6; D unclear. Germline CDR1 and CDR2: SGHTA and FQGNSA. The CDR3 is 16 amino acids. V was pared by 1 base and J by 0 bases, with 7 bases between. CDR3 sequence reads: CASSLVRASGANVLTF. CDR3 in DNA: TGTGCCAGCAGCTTAGTACGGGCCTCTGGGGCCAACGTCCTGACTTTC.

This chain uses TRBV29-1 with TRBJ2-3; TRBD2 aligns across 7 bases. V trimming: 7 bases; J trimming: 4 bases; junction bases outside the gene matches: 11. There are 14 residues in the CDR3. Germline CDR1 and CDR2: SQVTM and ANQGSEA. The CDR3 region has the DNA TGCAGCGGGAGGGACTACTTAACAGCAGATACGCAGTATTTT. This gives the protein CSGRDYLTADTQYF.

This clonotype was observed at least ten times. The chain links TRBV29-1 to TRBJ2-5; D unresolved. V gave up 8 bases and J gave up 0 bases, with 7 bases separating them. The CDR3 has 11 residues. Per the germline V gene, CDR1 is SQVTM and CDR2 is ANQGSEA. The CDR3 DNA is TGCAGCCTACGGGACCAAGAGACCCAGTACTTC. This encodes CSLRDQETQYF.

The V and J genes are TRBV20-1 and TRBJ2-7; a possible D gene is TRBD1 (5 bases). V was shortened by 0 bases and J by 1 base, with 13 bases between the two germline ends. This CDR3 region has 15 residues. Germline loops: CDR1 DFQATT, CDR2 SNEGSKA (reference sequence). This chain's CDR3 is CSARDLAGQSYEQYF. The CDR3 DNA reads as TGCAGTGCTAGAGATTTAGCAGGGCAATCCTACGAGCAGTACTTC.

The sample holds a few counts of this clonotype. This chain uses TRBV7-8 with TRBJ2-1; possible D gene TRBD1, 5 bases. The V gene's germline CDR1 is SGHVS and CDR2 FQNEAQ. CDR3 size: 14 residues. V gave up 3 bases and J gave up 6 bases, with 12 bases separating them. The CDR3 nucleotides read TGTGCCAGCAGCTTGGGGCTGCGCTTCAATGAGCAGTTCTTC. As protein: CASSLGLRFNEQFF.

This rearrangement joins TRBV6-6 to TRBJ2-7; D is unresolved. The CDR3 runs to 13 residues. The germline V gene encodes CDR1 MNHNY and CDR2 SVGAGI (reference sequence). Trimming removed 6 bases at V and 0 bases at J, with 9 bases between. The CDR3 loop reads CASSAAPSYEQYF. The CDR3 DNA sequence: TGTGCCAGCAGCGCGGCTCCCTCCTACGAGCAGTACTTC.

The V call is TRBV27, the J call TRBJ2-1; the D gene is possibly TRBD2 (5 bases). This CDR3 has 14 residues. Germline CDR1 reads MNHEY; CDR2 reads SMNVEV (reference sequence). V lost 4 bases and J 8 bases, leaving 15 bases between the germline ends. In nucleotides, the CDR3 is TGTGCCAGCAGTTCCGGGAACTGGGTGGATGAGCAGTTCTTC. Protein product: CASSSGNWVDEQFF.

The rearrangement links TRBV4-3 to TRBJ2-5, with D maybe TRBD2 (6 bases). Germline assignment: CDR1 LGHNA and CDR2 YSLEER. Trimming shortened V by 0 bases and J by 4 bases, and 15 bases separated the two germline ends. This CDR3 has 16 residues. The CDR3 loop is CASSQEIGRGIETQYF. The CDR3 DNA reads TGCGCCAGCAGCCAAGAGATCGGGCGGGGAATAGAGACCCAGTACTTC.

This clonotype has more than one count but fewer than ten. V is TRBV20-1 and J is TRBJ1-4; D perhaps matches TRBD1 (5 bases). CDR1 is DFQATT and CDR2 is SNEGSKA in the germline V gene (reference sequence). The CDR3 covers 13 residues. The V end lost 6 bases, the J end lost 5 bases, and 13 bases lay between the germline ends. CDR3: CSARDGLNEKLFF. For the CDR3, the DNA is TGCAGTGCGCGGGACGGGTTAAATGAAAAACTGTTTTTT.

As DNA, the CDR3 is TGCAGTGCTAGGTCGTGGGAGCGGGCCTACGAGCAGTACTTC. Encoded protein: CSARSWERAYEQYF. This rearrangement joins TRBV20-1 to TRBJ2-7, with D maybe TRBD2 (6 bases). V dropped 3 bases and J dropped 2 bases, with 14 bases sitting between them. CDR1 and CDR2 (germline): DFQATT, SNEGSKA (reference sequence). This CDR3 is 14 amino acids long.

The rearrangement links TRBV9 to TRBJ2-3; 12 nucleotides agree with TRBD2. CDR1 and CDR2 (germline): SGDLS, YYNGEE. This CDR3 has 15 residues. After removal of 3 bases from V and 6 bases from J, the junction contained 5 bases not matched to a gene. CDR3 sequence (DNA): TGTGCCAGCAGCGACCGACTAGCGGGAGAGGATACGCAGTATTTT. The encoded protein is CASSDRLAGEDTQYF.

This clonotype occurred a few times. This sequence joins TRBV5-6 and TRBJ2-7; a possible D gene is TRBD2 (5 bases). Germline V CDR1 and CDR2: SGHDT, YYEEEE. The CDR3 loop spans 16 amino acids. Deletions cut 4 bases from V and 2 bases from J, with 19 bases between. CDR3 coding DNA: TGTGCCAGCAGCCCGAACCGCGGACTTGAAACCTACGAGCAGTACTTC. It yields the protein CASSPNRGLETYEQYF.